This note documents a single T cell receptor (beta chain) sequence. Trimming removed 1 base at V and 3 bases at J, with 12 bases between. The CDR3 is 15 amino acids. CDR1 is SGHNT and CDR2 is YENEEA in the germline V gene. These data are taken from a study of control samples from healthy donors and cancer patients. The assay was immunoSEQ multiplex PCR, and TCRdb's table has in-frame clones only and misses some. The table lists about 26,000 clones, about 82% of them singletons. The chain combines TRBV11-3 with TRBJ2-5; D is ambiguous. The sequence came from an older woman with head and neck cancer. Specimen: PBMCs. CDR3 sequence (DNA): TGTGCCAGCAGCTTAGGTTCCAGGTGGGAAGAGACCCAGTACTTC. This encodes CASSLGSRWEETQYF.